Sequencing of this TCR beta chain was carried out in a study of shared clonotypes between healthy human individuals. The CDR3 extends over 16 amino acids. The V segment lost 1 base and the J segment 6 bases; nucleotides outside the gene matches: 6. Per germline, CDR1 LGHNA and CDR2 YNFKEQ. Here immunoSEQ multiplex PCR was the method, and the copy in TCRdb shows in-frame clones only, minus some. Of 2.3 million or so clones listed, 80% to 95% are singletons. The chain couples TRBV4-2 to TRBJ2-1; TRBD2 agrees at 10 bases. This clonotype originated in a young man in good health. Some clones in this sample may be carry-over from other donors' samples. The sequencing input was naive CD4+ T cells from PBMCs. Subset indicated: CD45RA+ positively selected. The CDR3 DNA is TGTGCCAGCAGCCAAGGGGCTAGCGGGAGTTTCAATGAGCAGTTCTTC. This encodes CASSQGASGSFNEQFF.